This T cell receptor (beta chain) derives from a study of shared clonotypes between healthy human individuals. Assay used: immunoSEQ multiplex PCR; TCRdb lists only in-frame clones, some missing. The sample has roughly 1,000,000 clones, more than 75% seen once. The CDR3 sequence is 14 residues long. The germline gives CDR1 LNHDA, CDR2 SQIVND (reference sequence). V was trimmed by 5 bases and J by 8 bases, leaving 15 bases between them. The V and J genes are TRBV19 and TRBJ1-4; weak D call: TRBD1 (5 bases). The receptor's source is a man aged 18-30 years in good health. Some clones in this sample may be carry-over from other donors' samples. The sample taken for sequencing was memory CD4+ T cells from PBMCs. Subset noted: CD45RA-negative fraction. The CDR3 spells CASSLYGAQEKLFF. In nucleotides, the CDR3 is TGTGCCAGTAGTCTGTACGGGGCCCAAGAAAAACTGTTTTTT.